This T cell receptor beta chain was captured in a study of blood T cell repertoires in COVID-19. The V end was cut by 7 bases, the J end by 8 bases, with 12 bases between. The CDR3 sequence is 12 residues long. Germline CDR1 is SNHLY and CDR2 is FYNNEI. Profiling relied on immunoSEQ multiplex PCR, and the TCRdb table lists in-frame clones only, not all of them. The table has about 170,000 clones, more than 75% seen once; the top ten hold over 2%. The specimen was peripheral blood. This receptor was obtained from a man aged 45 to 65 who had recovered from COVID-19. J is TRBJ1-5 and V is TRBV2; D might be TRBD1 (6 bases). CDR3 in amino acids: CASTTGNKPQHF. CDR3 coding DNA: TGTGCCAGCACTACAGGGAATAAGCCCCAGCATTTT.